These 27 T cell receptor beta chains originate from one sample sequenced in a study of beta chain features in type 1 diabetes (dated by TCRdb to about 2018). Libraries were made using the immunoSEQ multiplex PCR assay. The entire amount of isolated RNA was reverse transcribed using the High Capacity cDNA Reverse Transcription Kit, so the sequenced TCRB transcripts were expressed ones. TCRdb stores this immuneACCESS table with in-frame sequences only. Part of the clones is absent; in the studies checked, under half of the shortfall reflects unresolved V genes, and no reason is known for the rest. This sample gives around 280,000 clones in total; 14% to 15% of them show up just once. The ten largest clones represent approximately 0.015% of the sample. For these TCRs, the target antigens are not known. The investigation overall reported the following: In all four CD4+ subsets, TCRB CDR3 length was moderately but significantly shorter in type 1 diabetes patients.

Sequenced: naive CD4+ T cells from blood. The meaning of the sample's cell subset or site label: true naive CD4+ T cells. The receptors were gathered from a man aged 18 to 35 with type 1 diabetes.

This clone has more than one count but fewer than ten. This CDR3 is CASSDRGGRAGAAEQFF. The CDR3 DNA reads TGTGCCAGCAGTGACAGGGGCGGGAGGGCCGGAGCTGCTGAGCAGTTCTTC. The chain uses TRBV2 and TRBJ2-1; 9 bases fit TRBD2. Trimming removed 3 bases from V and 9 bases from J; junction bases left unmatched: 15. Germline V CDR1 and CDR2: SNHLY, FYNNEI. This CDR3 is 17 amino acids long.

The chain couples TRBV27 to TRBJ1-5, with 7 bases aligning to TRBD1. The CDR3 extends over 15 amino acids. The ends lost 1 base at V and 4 bases at J; junction bases unmatched: 4. CDR1 MNHEY and CDR2 SMNVEV come from the germline V gene (reference sequence). The CDR3, as DNA: TGTGCCAGCAGTTTATACCCGACAGGGAATCAGCCCCAGCATTTT. Translation gives CASSLYPTGNQPQHF.

Only a few counts were recorded for this clone. For the CDR3, the DNA is TGCAGTGCTACCCGGAGGGGGACCCAGTACTTC. Its translation is CSATRRGTQYF. V gene TRBV20-1 combines with J gene TRBJ2-5; D possibly corresponds to TRBD2 (6 bases). The CDR3 consists of 11 residues. V was pared by 4 bases and J by 7 bases, with 10 bases between. CDR1 is DFQATT and CDR2 is SNEGSKA in the germline V gene (reference sequence).

This clone has a handful of counts. The gene calls are TRBV30 and TRBJ1-2; no clear D gene. The germline V and J ends were trimmed by 0 bases and 7 bases, with 15 bases remaining between them. There are 14 residues in the CDR3. Germline V lookup: CDR1 GTSNPN, CDR2 SVGIG (reference sequence). CDR3 sequence (DNA): TGTGCCTGGAGTGTACCGAGGCGTAGACCTGGCTACACCTTC. Its translation: CAWSVPRRRPGYTF.

This clone was counted between two and nine times. The chain employs TRBV5-4 and TRBJ1-1; no definite D call. The CDR3 sequence is 11 residues long. V was cut by 5 bases and J by 5 bases, with 7 bases left in between. The V gene's germline CDR1 is SGHNT and CDR2 YYREEE (reference sequence). The CDR3 loop is CASRAGTEAFF. The CDR3 DNA sequence: TGTGCCAGCAGGGCCGGGACTGAAGCTTTCTTT.

This rearrangement joins TRBV15 to TRBJ1-5; a weak D match, TRBD1 (5 bases). The V end was cut by 5 bases, the J end by 6 bases, with 14 bases between. The length of the CDR3 is 14 residues. From germline, CDR1 is LNHNV and CDR2 YYDKDF (reference sequence). The CDR3 reads CATSSSGGFQPQHF. CDR3 nucleotide sequence: TGTGCCACCAGCTCCAGTGGGGGGTTTCAGCCCCAGCATTTT.

A few counts support this clone. The rearrangement joins TRBV6-5 to TRBJ1-2; 7 bases are shared with TRBD1. Germline CDR1 MNHEY, CDR2 SVGAGI. The junction had 1 base not matched to a gene; V was cut back by 0 bases and J by 3 bases. The CDR3 length is 14 residues. The CDR3 is CASSYSTGYYGYTF. DNA of the CDR3: TGTGCCAGCAGTTACTCGACAGGGTACTATGGCTACACCTTC.

The chain joins TRBV27 to TRBJ2-2; TRBD2 aligns across 12 bases. Per the germline V gene, CDR1 is MNHEY and CDR2 is SMNVEV (reference sequence). V was clipped by 7 bases and J by 3 bases; unmatched bases: 3. CDR3 length: 15 amino acids. This CDR3 is CASTGLAGYTGELFF. The CDR3 DNA follows: TGTGCCAGCACGGGACTAGCGGGTTACACCGGGGAGCTGTTTTTT.

This chain joins TRBV7-9 and TRBJ2-3; unclear D gene. The CDR3 is made up of 14 amino acids. Germline CDR1 reads SEHNR; CDR2 reads FQNEAQ (reference sequence). V lost 4 bases and J lost 0, with 8 bases in between. The CDR3 protein is CASSSSRSTDTQYF. CDR3 nucleotide sequence: TGTGCCAGCAGCTCGTCTCGTAGCACAGATACGCAGTATTTT.

The sample holds a few counts of this clone. The chain recombines TRBV7-9 with TRBJ2-1, with D perhaps matching TRBD1 (6 bases). Trimming removed 1 base from V and 5 bases from J, with 12 bases in between. The CDR3 totals 15 residues. Germline V gene lookup returns CDR1 SEHNR and CDR2 FQNEAQ (reference sequence). This CDR3 reads CASSLVRGSHNEQFF. The CDR3 DNA is TGTGCCAGCAGCTTAGTCAGGGGAAGCCACAATGAGCAGTTCTTC. The full variable domain, completed using reference TRBV7-9 and TRBJ2-1, is DTGVSQNPRHKITKRGQNVTFRCDPISEHNRLYWYRQTLGQGPEFLTYFQNEAQLEKSRLLSDRFSAERPKGSFSTLEIQRTEQGDSAMYLCASSLVRGSHNEQFFGPGTRLTVL.

This clone was detected a few times. This chain joins TRBV30 and TRBJ1-2; D is possibly TRBD1 (6 bases). The CDR3 consists of 12 residues. Per the germline V gene, CDR1 is GTSNPN and CDR2 is SVGIG (reference sequence). The CDR3 spells CALTLGQYGYTF. As DNA, the CDR3 is TGTGCGTTGACCCTCGGACAGTATGGCTACACCTTC.

The chain carries TRBV7-9 and TRBJ1-2; 11 positions agree with TRBD1. V dropped 3 bases and J dropped 3; count of bases not matched to a gene: 9. Per the germline V gene, CDR1 is SEHNR and CDR2 is FQNEAQ (reference sequence). The CDR3 runs to 17 residues. This CDR3 is CASSFLTGTGGHYGYTF. The CDR3 DNA follows: TGTGCCAGCAGCTTTCTAACCGGGACAGGGGGGCACTATGGCTACACCTTC.

This clone was observed a handful of times. The CDR3 nucleotides are TGTGCCACCAGCAGAGACAGGGTTGGCGGCTACACCTTC. Translated: CATSRDRVGGYTF. This rearrangement joins TRBV15 to TRBJ1-2, with a possible D match to TRBD1 (5 bases). This CDR3 region has 13 residues. Germline CDR1 reads LNHNV; CDR2 reads YYDKDF (reference sequence). The V gene lost 0 bases and the J gene lost 8 bases, with 10 bases spanning the gap.

The chain couples TRBV7-8 to TRBJ1-6; no clear D. Germline-derived CDR1 and CDR2 are SGHVS and FQNEAQ. V was pared by 5 bases and J by 10 bases, with 15 bases between. This CDR3 is 14 amino acids long. DNA of the CDR3: TGTGCCAGCAGCCCAAATTATTCGGGGTCACCCCTCCACTTT. It yields the protein CASSPNYSGSPLHF.

V and J are TRBV4-1 and TRBJ2-2; D not certain. Germline CDR1 and CDR2: MGHRA and YSYEKL. Trimming took 4 bases from V and 7 from J, leaving 4 bases between them. There are 11 residues in the CDR3. The CDR3 is CASSLHGELFF. The CDR3, as DNA: TGCGCCAGCAGCCTTCACGGGGAGCTGTTTTTT.

The table lists this clone with a few counts. The chain joins TRBV14 to TRBJ2-1; 9 nucleotides agree with TRBD2. V dropped 0 bases and J dropped 8; count of bases not matched to a gene: 8. Germline V gene sequence: CDR1 SGHDN, CDR2 FVKESK. The CDR3 contains 16 residues. In nucleotides, the CDR3 is TGTGCCAGCAGCCAAGAGGGGGTAGCGGGAGTGGATGAGCAGTTCTTC. Amino acids: CASSQEGVAGVDEQFF.

The chain carries TRBV7-9 and TRBJ2-2, with 9 bases lining up with TRBD1. Germline CDR1 SEHNR, CDR2 FQNEAQ (reference sequence). Trimming removed 7 bases from V and 5 bases from J; junction bases left unmatched: 11. The CDR3 loop spans 16 amino acids. The CDR3 protein is CASITGGTGQTGELFF. In DNA form, the CDR3 reads TGTGCCAGCATCACCGGAGGGACAGGGCAAACCGGGGAGCTGTTTTTT.

The rearrangement uses TRBV7-9 and TRBJ2-7, with a tentative D call TRBD1 (6 bases). Germline V gives CDR1 SEHNR, CDR2 FQNEAQ (reference sequence). V shed 5 bases and J shed 0 bases, with 23 bases lying between them. The CDR3 has 18 amino acids. This chain's CDR3 is CASSDRRFGTRSSYEQYF. The CDR3 DNA reads TGTGCCAGCAGCGATCGGAGATTCGGGACAAGAAGCTCCTACGAGCAGTACTTC. Supplemented by reference TRBV7-9 and TRBJ2-7, the full variable domain reads DTGVSQNPRHKITKRGQNVTFRCDPISEHNRLYWYRQTLGQGPEFLTYFQNEAQLEKSRLLSDRFSAERPKGSFSTLEIQRTEQGDSAMYLCASSDRRFGTRSSYEQYFGPGTRLTVT.

CDR3 sequence: CASSPMENSPLHF. CDR3 nucleotides: TGTGCCAGCTCACCAATGGAGAATTCACCCCTCCACTTT. V and J are TRBV18 and TRBJ1-6; D gene ambiguous. V shed 2 bases and J shed 7 bases, with 6 bases lying between them. The CDR3 is made up of 13 amino acids. The germline CDR1 and CDR2 sequences are KGHSH and LQKENI.

The genes are TRBV7-9 and TRBJ1-1; 8 bases align to TRBD1. CDR3 size: 14 residues. Germline values: CDR1 SEHNR, CDR2 FQNEAQ (reference sequence). The trim removed 5 bases at V and 6 bases at J, leaving 8 bases unmatched. The CDR3, as DNA: TGTGCCAGCAGCACAGCCCAGGGGGCCTCTGAAGCTTTCTTT. Translating gives CASSTAQGASEAFF.

The chain uses TRBV5-1 and TRBJ2-7; D gene uncertain. Trimming took off 0 bases at V and 1 base at J, with 11 bases between the two ends. There are 15 residues in the CDR3. Germline values: CDR1 SGHRS, CDR2 YFSETQ. The chain's CDR3 is CASSLASAPSYEQYF. DNA of the CDR3: TGCGCCAGCAGCTTGGCCAGCGCCCCTTCCTACGAGCAGTACTTC.

This sequence joins TRBV30 and TRBJ1-2; no definite D call. Trimming removed 4 bases from V and 0 bases from J, with 9 bases in between. This CDR3 spans 13 amino acids. From germline, CDR1 is GTSNPN and CDR2 SVGIG (reference sequence). The CDR3 loop is CAWKQQSNYGYTF. The CDR3 region has the DNA TGTGCCTGGAAACAACAGTCTAACTATGGCTACACCTTC.

The genes are TRBV7-2 and TRBJ2-7; TRBD1 agrees at 8 bases. The germline gives CDR1 SGHTA, CDR2 FQGNSA. With 5 bases clipped from V and 5 bases from J, the junction kept 11 bases outside the gene matches. This CDR3 has 15 residues. CDR3 coding DNA: TGTGCCAGCAGCCCGCGACAGGGGAGAAGCCACGAGCAGTACTTC. It yields the protein CASSPRQGRSHEQYF.

The chain carries TRBV19 and TRBJ1-1; a possible D gene is TRBD1 (5 bases). Per germline, CDR1 LNHDA and CDR2 SQIVND (reference sequence). The CDR3 runs 13 residues. V lost 6 bases to trimming and J lost 2 bases, with 10 bases between them. The DNA of the CDR3 is TGTGCCAGTAGCCAGGGTTTCAACACTGAAGCTTTCTTT. Translated: CASSQGFNTEAFF.

In its sample, this clone was seen once. This chain connects TRBV6-4 to TRBJ1-2, with D possibly being TRBD1 (5 bases). This CDR3 is 14 amino acids long. V dropped 5 bases and J dropped 1 base, with 11 bases sitting between them. Germline V gene lookup returns CDR1 MRHNA and CDR2 SNTAGT. CDR3 DNA sequence: TGTGCCAGCAGTCCGACAGCGATTAACTATGGCTACACCTTC. This encodes CASSPTAINYGYTF.

The rearrangement uses TRBV28 and TRBJ2-3; 10 positions agree with TRBD2. In germline, CDR1 is MDHEN, CDR2 SYDVKM. J lost 3 bases, V lost 6 bases, and 6 bases had no gene match. This CDR3 is 15 amino acids long. In DNA form, the CDR3 reads TGTGCCAGCAGGCCAGCGGGGGGGCAAACAGATACGCAGTATTTT. This sequence encodes CASRPAGGQTDTQYF. Combining the CDR3 with reference TRBV28 and TRBJ2-3 gives the whole variable domain DVKVTQSSRYLVKRTGEKVFLECVQDMDHENMFWYRQDPGLGLRLIYFSYDVKMKEKGDIPEGYSVSREKKERFSLILESASTNQTSMYLCASRPAGGQTDTQYFGPGTRLTVL.

The chain carries TRBV4-1 and TRBJ2-5, with unresolved D. Germline CDR1 is MGHRA and CDR2 is YSYEKL. V was pared by 10 bases and J by 2 bases, with 11 bases between. This CDR3 is built from 12 residues. The CDR3 DNA follows: TGCGCCATAATAGCAGCTCAAGAGACCCAGTACTTC. Protein: CAIIAAQETQYF.